The 26 T cell receptor beta chains below all came from one sample that was sequenced in a study of cytomegalovirus exposure and HLA in healthy donors. PCR primers comprised 60 Vbeta and 13 Jbeta primers. TCRdb keeps only in-frame clones here, not all; method: immunoSEQ multiplex PCR. Among about 180,000 clones listed, roughly 84% were seen once. Input material: PBMCs. Every receptor here comes from a girl aged 2-9 years in good health and CMV-seropositive.

The chain recombines TRBV9 with TRBJ1-1, with unresolved D. Trimming shortened V by 0 bases and J by 0 bases, and 9 bases separated the two germline ends. The germline gives CDR1 SGDLS, CDR2 YYNGEE. The CDR3 spans 15 residues. CDR3 coding DNA: TGTGCCAGCAGCGTAGACGGGTCGATGAACACTGAAGCTTTCTTT. It specifies CASSVDGSMNTEAFF.

The chain combines TRBV19 with TRBJ1-2; 9 bases map to TRBD1. V lost 8 bases, J lost 7 bases, and 5 bases stayed unmatched. Germline values: CDR1 LNHDA, CDR2 SQIVND (reference sequence). CDR3 length: 12 amino acids. CDR3 nucleotides: TGTGCCAGTCGTTGGACAGGGGCTGGCTACACCTTC. Residues: CASRWTGAGYTF.

The rearrangement uses TRBV28 and TRBJ1-2; D is uncertain. Germline V CDR1 and CDR2: MDHEN, SYDVKM. Trimming cost V 1 base and J 7 bases, with 7 bases left between them. The CDR3 sequence is 12 residues long. CDR3 bases: TGTGCCAGCAGTTTATCGTTCCTTGGCTACACCTTC. Amino acids: CASSLSFLGYTF.

The chain links TRBV7-8 to TRBJ2-1; 10 bases line up with TRBD2. The J segment lost 3 bases and the V segment lost 1 base, leaving 6 bases of the junction unmatched. CDR3 length: 17 residues. Germline values: CDR1 SGHVS, CDR2 FQNEAQ. The chain's CDR3 is CASSLETSGIYYNEQFF. CDR3 in DNA: TGTGCCAGCAGCTTAGAAACTAGCGGGATATACTACAATGAGCAGTTCTTC.

The chain has TRBV5-1 and TRBJ2-2, with 7 bases lining up with TRBD2. V was pared by 0 bases and J by 5 bases, with 10 bases of the junction left unmatched. In germline, CDR1 is SGHRS, CDR2 YFSETQ. CDR3 size: 17 residues. The chain's CDR3 is CASSLEGGLGWTGELFF. CDR3 nucleotide sequence: TGCGCCAGCAGCTTGGAAGGAGGACTAGGATGGACCGGGGAGCTGTTTTTT.

CDR3 sequence (DNA): TGTGCCAGCAGTCGACAGGCCAACTATGGCTACACCTTC. Translation: CASSRQANYGYTF. The V call is TRBV6-5, the J call TRBJ1-2; maybe TRBD1 (6 bases). Trimming stripped 5 bases from V and 2 bases from J, with 9 bases between. Germline V gives CDR1 MNHEY, CDR2 SVGAGI. The CDR3 is 13 residues long.

The rearrangement uses TRBV21-1 and TRBJ1-1; whether TRBD1, the table's D call, matches the DNA was not checked. TRBV21-1 is annotated as a pseudogene. The length of the CDR3 is 15 residues. CDR3 DNA: TGTGCCAGCAGCACCAACAGGGACATGAACACTGAAGCTTTCTTT. Translating gives CASSTNRDMNTEAFF.

The J gene is TRBJ1-6, the V gene TRBV19; maybe TRBD1 (6 bases). The CDR3 contains 14 residues. Deletions cut 5 bases from V and 5 bases from J, with 10 bases between. CDR1 and CDR2 (germline): LNHDA, SQIVND (reference sequence). CDR3: CASSVGANNSPLHF. The DNA of the CDR3 is TGTGCCAGTAGTGTGGGGGCGAATAATTCACCCCTCCACTTT.

The chain combines TRBV28 with TRBJ2-1, with D unclear. The length of the CDR3 is 10 residues. CDR1 is MDHEN, CDR2 SYDVKM, per germline. With 6 bases removed from V and 7 bases from J, the gap between germline ends came to 4 bases. The CDR3 region has the DNA TGTGCCAGCAGACATAATGAGCAGTTCTTC. This encodes CASRHNEQFF.

The rearrangement joins TRBV18 to TRBJ1-1; the match to TRBD1 covers 8 bases. Germline V gives CDR1 KGHSH, CDR2 LQKENI. V lost 4 bases, J lost 4 bases, and 8 bases stayed unmatched. The CDR3 is 15 amino acids. The CDR3 loop reads CASSLRTGKVTEAFF. DNA for the CDR3: TGTGCCAGCTCACTGCGGACAGGGAAGGTCACTGAAGCTTTCTTT.

V usage is TRBV11-2 and J usage is TRBJ2-3, with D maybe TRBD2 (7 bases). CDR3 length: 16 amino acids. CDR1 is SGHAT, CDR2 FQNNGV, per germline. V was cut by 5 bases and J by 4 bases, with 19 bases left in between. CDR3 loop: CASSGGASAFPDTQYF. In DNA, the CDR3 is TGTGCCAGCAGCGGGGGGGCTAGTGCCTTTCCAGATACGCAGTATTTT.

V gene TRBV28 combines with J gene TRBJ2-7, with 14 bases matching TRBD2. The germline V gene encodes CDR1 MDHEN and CDR2 SYDVKM. The trim removed 7 bases at V and 6 bases at J, leaving 8 bases unmatched. There are 15 residues in the CDR3. The DNA of the CDR3 is TGTGCCAGCACGGACTCGGGACTAGCGGGAGTCGAGCAGTACTTC. As protein: CASTDSGLAGVEQYF. Based on the CDR3 plus reference TRBV28 and TRBJ2-7, the full variable domain is DVKVTQSSRYLVKRTGEKVFLECVQDMDHENMFWYRQDPGLGLRLIYFSYDVKMKEKGDIPEGYSVSREKKERFSLILESASTNQTSMYLCASTDSGLAGVEQYFGPGTRLTVT.

The chain is built from TRBV9 and TRBJ2-7, with D perhaps TRBD1 (6 bases). Germline V lookup: CDR1 SGDLS, CDR2 YYNGEE. This CDR3 has 14 amino acids. Trimming shortened V by 4 bases and J by 1 base, and 12 bases separated the two germline ends. CDR3 sequence reads: CASSKTQGSYEQYF. The CDR3 nucleotides read TGTGCCAGCAGCAAAACCCAGGGGTCCTACGAGCAGTACTTC.

The chain combines TRBV10-3 with TRBJ2-7, with TRBD2 as a possible D gene (5 bases). The CDR3 runs 15 residues. V was pared by 11 bases and J by 0 bases, with 20 bases between. Germline loops: CDR1 ENHRY, CDR2 SYGVKD. The CDR3 loop is CASRQAAAYSYEQYF. The CDR3 DNA reads TGTGCCTCCCGCCAGGCAGCGGCTTACTCCTACGAGCAGTACTTC.

This clone was detected once. The chain is built from TRBV5-4 and TRBJ1-4; 7 positions match TRBD1. From germline, CDR1 is SGHNT and CDR2 YYREEE (reference sequence). The length of the CDR3 is 16 residues. Trimming took 1 base from V and 7 from J; bases not matched to a gene: 10. CDR3 DNA sequence: TGTGCCAGCAGCTTGTCCCCGCCAGGGGGTATTGAAAAACTGTTTTTT. It translates to CASSLSPPGGIEKLFF.

V usage is TRBV27 and J usage is TRBJ2-1; D not certain. The V end was cut by 6 bases, the J end by 8 bases, with 14 bases between. CDR1 is MNHEY and CDR2 is SMNVEV in the germline V gene (reference sequence). The CDR3 length is 13 residues. The CDR3 nucleotides read TGTGCCAGCAGACCCCCCCGGTTGTATGAGCAGTTCTTC. It specifies CASRPPRLYEQFF.

In its sample, this clone was seen a few times. The genes are TRBV5-6 and TRBJ1-2; tentative D call: TRBD1 (6 bases). The CDR3 runs to 15 residues. Trimming removed 3 bases from V and 8 bases from J, with 20 bases in between. The germline V gene has CDR1 SGHDT and CDR2 YYEEEE. The DNA for the CDR3 is TGTGCCAGCAGCTGGATTGACAGGAACCCCGGAGGCTACACCTTC. This codes for CASSWIDRNPGGYTF.

The chain couples TRBV5-1 to TRBJ2-7; 12 nucleotides line up with TRBD2. Germline V gene data show CDR1 as SGHRS and CDR2 as YFSETQ. The CDR3 has 15 amino acids. The V gene end was trimmed by 2 bases and the J gene end by 7 bases; junction bases not matched to a gene: 7. The CDR3 DNA follows: TGCGCCAGCAGCTTAATGACTAGCGGGAGTCTTGAGCAGTACTTC. Translating gives CASSLMTSGSLEQYF.

The chain links TRBV30 to TRBJ2-2; D gene ambiguous. Trimming removed 3 bases at V and 6 bases at J, with 11 bases between. The CDR3 runs 13 residues. Germline V gene sequence: CDR1 GTSNPN, CDR2 SVGIG (reference sequence). The CDR3 spells CAWRETAPGELFF. CDR3 in DNA: TGTGCCTGGAGGGAAACAGCCCCCGGGGAGCTGTTTTTT.

As concerns this clone: The identical CDR3 is also encoded by other nucleotide sequences in the sample. The chain combines TRBV5-1 with TRBJ1-5; D is uncertain. V was clipped by 0 bases and J by 0 bases, with 7 bases between them. This CDR3 region has 15 residues. In germline, CDR1 is SGHRS, CDR2 YFSETQ. The CDR3 coding sequence is TGCGCCAGCAGCTTGGCCCAAAATAGCAATCAGCCCCAGCATTTT. It encodes CASSLAQNSNQPQHF.

The chain recombines TRBV30 with TRBJ2-7; 7 nucleotides match TRBD2. The CDR3 has 13 amino acids. V trimming: 2 bases; J trimming: 5 bases; junction bases outside the gene matches: 6. Germline V gives CDR1 GTSNPN, CDR2 SVGIG (reference sequence). The CDR3 region has the DNA TGTGCCTGGAGTCCCAGCGGGATCCACGAGCAGTACTTC. Protein: CAWSPSGIHEQYF. Full variable domain (missing parts from reference TRBV30 and TRBJ2-7): SQTIHQWPATLVQPVGSPLSLECTVEGTSNPNLYWYRQAAGRGLQLLFYSVGIGQISSEVPQNLSASRPQDRQFILSSKKLLLSDSGFYLCAWSPSGIHEQYFGPGTRLTVT.

The rearrangement links TRBV19 to TRBJ1-4; D is perhaps TRBD1 (6 bases). This CDR3 spans 15 amino acids. Germline V gene data show CDR1 as LNHDA and CDR2 as SQIVND (reference sequence). V dropped 1 base and J dropped 8 bases, with 14 bases sitting between them. The CDR3 region is CASSIAGRGREKLFF. The DNA of the CDR3 is TGTGCCAGTAGTATAGCGGGCAGGGGTAGGGAAAAACTGTTTTTT. The full variable domain, its missing parts supplied by reference TRBV19 and TRBJ1-4, is DGGITQSPKYLFRKEGQNVTLSCEQNLNHDAMYWYRQDPGQGLRLIYYSQIVNDFQKGDIAEGYSVSREKKESFPLTVTSAQKNPTAFYLCASSIAGRGREKLFFGSGTQLSVL.

The chain links TRBV9 to TRBJ2-7; D gene unclear. V gave up 0 bases and J gave up 4 bases, with 14 bases separating them. From germline, CDR1 is SGDLS and CDR2 YYNGEE. This CDR3 comprises 15 residues. The CDR3 region has the DNA TGTGCCAGCAGCGTAGCTAGTGGGTACTCATACGAGCAGTACTTC. Protein sequence: CASSVASGYSYEQYF.

The chain recombines TRBV7-3 with TRBJ2-1; tentative D call: TRBD2 (6 bases). The V end was cut by 2 bases, the J end by 9 bases, with 20 bases between. The CDR3 is made up of 16 amino acids. Germline-derived CDR1 and CDR2 are SGHTA and FQGTGA. The CDR3 protein is CASSLLSGGMGTEQFF. CDR3 in DNA: TGTGCCAGCAGCTTACTGAGTGGCGGGATGGGGACTGAGCAGTTCTTC.

This chain uses TRBV4-1 with TRBJ2-3; D is ambiguous. CDR1 MGHRA and CDR2 YSYEKL come from the germline V gene. The CDR3 is made up of 15 amino acids. Between the trimmed V and J ends, which lost 1 base and 0 bases, there was a span of 8 bases. CDR3: CASSQVRGSTDTQYF. CDR3 in DNA: TGCGCCAGCAGCCAAGTGCGTGGTAGCACAGATACGCAGTATTTT.

The genes are TRBV5-1 and TRBJ2-7; D is ambiguous. This CDR3 is built from 11 residues. The V and J ends lost 7 bases and 6 bases respectively, with 11 bases between them. Germline CDR1 SGHRS, CDR2 YFSETQ. This CDR3 is CASRSNGEQYF. In DNA, the CDR3 is TGCGCCAGCCGTTCAAACGGCGAGCAGTACTTC.